The 27 T cell receptor beta chains below come from one sample, sequenced in a study of blood T cell repertoires in COVID-19. The method was immunoSEQ multiplex PCR; TCRdb's version includes in-frame clones alone and lacks a portion of them. The sample includes over 150,000 clones, 94% seen only once; the top ten take 0.6% to 0.8%. The sequenced material came from peripheral blood. The receptor source for this set is a man aged 25-40 years with COVID-19, enrolled during active disease.

The gene calls are TRBV7-3 and TRBJ2-7; D remains ambiguous. Looked up from germline, CDR1 is SGHTA and CDR2 is FQGTGA. The CDR3 consists of 14 residues. Trimming took 11 bases from V and 1 from J, leaving 18 bases between them. The CDR3 sequence: CACVPTESSYEQYF. In nucleotides, the CDR3 is TGTGCCTGCGTCCCTACCGAGAGTTCCTACGAGCAGTACTTC.

The chain recombines TRBV2 with TRBJ1-6; D might be TRBD1 (5 bases). From germline, CDR1 is SNHLY and CDR2 FYNNEI. The length of the CDR3 is 17 residues. The ends were cut back, 3 bases at V and 1 base at J, with 13 bases in the middle. The CDR3 spells CASSDRVGASYNSPLHF. The CDR3 DNA sequence: TGTGCCAGCAGTGACAGGGTAGGGGCGTCCTATAATTCACCCCTCCACTTT.

The chain has TRBV25-1 and TRBJ2-1, with 11 bases aligning to TRBD2. Trimming at V came to 5 bases and at J to 5 bases, leaving 8 bases not matched to a gene. The length of the CDR3 is 16 residues. Germline values: CDR1 MGHDK, CDR2 SYGVNS. The CDR3 loop is CASSPHPSGGNNEQFF. CDR3 DNA sequence: TGTGCCAGCAGTCCCCACCCTAGCGGGGGGAACAATGAGCAGTTCTTC. The full variable domain, its missing parts supplied by reference TRBV25-1 and TRBJ2-1, is EADIYQTPRYLVIGTGKKITLECSQTMGHDKMYWYQQDPGMELHLIHYSYGVNSTEKGDLSSESTVSRIRTEHFPLTLESARPSHTSQYLCASSPHPSGGNNEQFFGPGTRLTVL.

V gene TRBV10-3 combines with J gene TRBJ1-4, with 7 bases aligning to TRBD1. The V segment lost 6 bases and the J segment 5 bases; nucleotides outside the gene matches: 3. This CDR3 is built from 13 residues. Germline-derived CDR1 and CDR2 are ENHRY and SYGVKD. In nucleotides, the CDR3 is TGTGCCATCAGAGACAGGGACAATGAAAAACTGTTTTTT. Translation: CAIRDRDNEKLFF.

V is TRBV18 and J is TRBJ1-1; 8 bases line up with TRBD1. The junction had 10 bases not matched to a gene; V was cut back by 6 bases and J by 4 bases. Looked up from germline, CDR1 is KGHSH and CDR2 is LQKENI. The CDR3 runs 15 residues. In DNA form, the CDR3 reads TGTGCCAGCTCTCCTTTGGACAGGGTTAGCACTGAAGCTTTCTTT. Protein product: CASSPLDRVSTEAFF.

The chain has TRBV5-1 and TRBJ1-1, with 9 bases matching TRBD1. Germline-derived CDR1 and CDR2 are SGHRS and YFSETQ. CDR3 length equals 15 residues. V trimming: 4 bases; J trimming: 0 bases; junction bases outside the gene matches: 4. In DNA form, the CDR3 reads TGCGCCAGCAGCCGCGACAGGGGGGTGAACACTGAAGCTTTCTTT. Translated: CASSRDRGVNTEAFF.

This chain links TRBV12-5 with TRBJ1-5; 10 nucleotides line up with TRBD1. J lost 2 bases, V lost 4 bases, and 2 bases had no gene match. CDR1 and CDR2 from the germline V gene are LGHNT and FRNRAP. The length of the CDR3 is 15 residues. This CDR3 reads CASGWGTGGNQPQHF. The DNA for the CDR3 is TGTGCTAGTGGTTGGGGGACAGGGGGCAATCAGCCCCAGCATTTT.

This sequence joins TRBV6-5 and TRBJ1-1; 7 bases line up with TRBD1. With V trimmed by 6 bases and J by 2 bases, 9 bases remained unmatched. The CDR3 length is 15 residues. Germline V gene data show CDR1 as MNHEY and CDR2 as SVGAGI. In nucleotides, the CDR3 is TGTGCCAGCAGGCTAAACGACAGGGCCAACACTGAAGCTTTCTTT. This gives the protein CASRLNDRANTEAFF.

The V call is TRBV6-2 or TRBV6-3, the J call TRBJ1-1, with 7 bases aligning to TRBD1. V lost 6 bases and J lost 1; bases outside the gene matches: 11. This CDR3 region has 16 residues. Germline V gives CDR1 MNHEY, CDR2 SVGEGT. The CDR3 DNA reads TGTGCCAGCAGCCCCCCCCCGGGACAGAGGAACACTGAAGCTTTCTTT. Protein: CASSPPPGQRNTEAFF.

This clone was recorded once. V gene TRBV5-1 combines with J gene TRBJ1-1, with no clear D. The germline V gene has CDR1 SGHRS and CDR2 YFSETQ. V lost 4 bases, J lost 4 bases, and 11 bases lay in between. This CDR3 region has 13 residues. CDR3 amino acids: CASSGEVSTEAFF. DNA for the CDR3: TGCGCCAGCAGCGGCGAGGTGAGCACTGAAGCTTTCTTT.

The chain is built from TRBV6-1 and TRBJ1-1, with a weak D call TRBD1 (6 bases). Trimming took 3 bases from V and 1 from J, leaving 9 bases between them. CDR1 is MNHNS and CDR2 is SASEGT in the germline V gene. The CDR3 length is 14 residues. The CDR3 sequence: CASSDQGKNTEAFF. The DNA of the CDR3 is TGTGCCAGCAGTGACCAGGGGAAGAACACTGAAGCTTTCTTT.

The gene calls are TRBV5-1 and TRBJ2-5; 9 bases align to TRBD1. CDR3 length: 14 amino acids. V lost 2 bases, J lost 5 bases, and 4 bases stayed unmatched. Germline V gives CDR1 SGHRS, CDR2 YFSETQ. This CDR3 is CASSLGTGRETQYF. The CDR3 DNA sequence: TGCGCCAGCAGCTTAGGGACAGGGAGGGAGACCCAGTACTTC.

This chain joins TRBV4-1 and TRBJ1-2; TRBD1 agrees at 9 bases. The germline V gene has CDR1 MGHRA and CDR2 YSYEKL. Trimming took 2 bases from V and 4 from J; bases not matched to a gene: 5. This CDR3 is 15 amino acids long. In DNA, the CDR3 is TGCGCCAGCAGCCAATCCCCGGGACAGGGCTATGGCTACACCTTC. It encodes CASSQSPGQGYGYTF.

This chain joins TRBV2 and TRBJ2-4; possible D gene TRBD1, 6 bases. The CDR3 has 16 residues. Deletions cut 4 bases from V and 3 bases from J, with 16 bases between. The germline V gene encodes CDR1 SNHLY and CDR2 FYNNEI. The CDR3 DNA sequence: TGTGCCAGCAGTGGGGGACACATCAAGAGCAAAAACATTCAGTACTTC. This codes for CASSGGHIKSKNIQYF.

This chain links TRBV2 with TRBJ1-6; weak D call: TRBD1 (5 bases). The germline V gene has CDR1 SNHLY and CDR2 FYNNEI. This CDR3 spans 15 amino acids. Trimming removed 2 bases at V and 6 bases at J, with 11 bases between. This chain's CDR3 is CASSESGAPNSPLHF. The CDR3 coding sequence is TGTGCCAGCAGTGAAAGCGGGGCCCCTAATTCACCCCTCCACTTT.

V and J are TRBV7-2 and TRBJ1-1, with TRBD1 identical over 7 bases. Germline CDR1 and CDR2: SGHTA and FQGNSA. V was pared by 5 bases and J by 3 bases, with 6 bases of the junction left unmatched. This CDR3 spans 14 amino acids. The CDR3 protein is CASSPTGSDTEAFF. Here the CDR3 DNA reads TGTGCCAGCAGCCCGACAGGGTCGGACACTGAAGCTTTCTTT.

The chain employs TRBV7-9 and TRBJ1-6; 7 bases match TRBD1. The CDR3 is 13 amino acids. CDR1 and CDR2 (germline): SEHNR, FQNEAQ (reference sequence). The V and J ends lost 5 bases and 11 bases, in that order; junction bases with no gene match: 6. This CDR3 reads CASSLTGTPPLHF. The CDR3 nucleotides read TGTGCCAGCAGCCTGACAGGGACTCCACCCCTCCACTTT.

This sequence joins TRBV2 and TRBJ1-2, with a possible D match to TRBD1 (5 bases). The CDR3 is 12 amino acids. Germline CDR1 reads SNHLY; CDR2 reads FYNNEI. Trimming stripped 5 bases from V and 8 bases from J, with 12 bases between. The CDR3 region has the DNA TGTGCCAGCAGTCAAGGGGCAGAAGGCTACACCTTC. It encodes CASSQGAEGYTF.

This chain connects TRBV13 to TRBJ1-1; 8 bases map to TRBD1. CDR3 size: 15 residues. The V and J ends lost 5 bases and 4 bases, in that order; junction bases with no gene match: 9. The germline V gene encodes CDR1 PRHDT and CDR2 FYEKMQ (reference sequence). The DNA for the CDR3 is TGTGCCAGCAGCCCGCTCGGACAGGGTGGCACTGAAGCTTTCTTT. This sequence encodes CASSPLGQGGTEAFF.

The chain carries TRBV6-5 and TRBJ1-6; D unresolved. This CDR3 has 16 amino acids. V was clipped by 2 bases and J by 2 bases, with 10 bases between them. Per the germline V gene, CDR1 is MNHEY and CDR2 is SVGAGI. CDR3 DNA: TGTGCCAGCAGTTACGAGGGATGGCCCTATAATTCACCCCTCCACTTT. As protein: CASSYEGWPYNSPLHF.

This rearrangement joins TRBV25-1 to TRBJ1-6; D uncertain. Germline V gene lookup returns CDR1 MGHDK and CDR2 SYGVNS. V gave up 2 bases and J gave up 0 bases, with 5 bases separating them. The CDR3 spans 15 residues. Here the CDR3 reads CASSEVSSYNSPLHF. CDR3 coding DNA: TGTGCCAGCAGTGAAGTCAGCTCCTATAATTCACCCCTCCACTTT.

DNA for the CDR3: TGCGCCAGCAGCCCGCCTGGGGAGGGCTATGGCTACACCTTC. Translating gives CASSPPGEGYGYTF. This chain uses TRBV23-1 with TRBJ1-2, with D unclear. TRBV23-1 is sorted into the ORF group, with uncertain function. Between the trimmed V and J ends, which lost 6 bases and 4 bases, there was a span of 15 bases. The CDR3 totals 14 residues.

The chain joins TRBV7-7 to TRBJ2-5; D is unresolved. The CDR3 loop spans 13 amino acids. Trimming cost V 2 bases and J 0 bases, with 4 bases left between them. Germline V gives CDR1 SSHAT, CDR2 FNYEAQ (reference sequence). This CDR3 reads CASSLRDQETQYF. The DNA for the CDR3 is TGTGCCAGCAGCTTACGGGACCAAGAGACCCAGTACTTC.

The V gene is TRBV5-1, the J gene TRBJ1-5, with TRBD1 matching 7 bases. Trimming removed 4 bases from V and 5 bases from J; junction bases left unmatched: 6. The CDR3 extends over 14 amino acids. Germline V lookup: CDR1 SGHRS, CDR2 YFSETQ. The chain's CDR3 is CASSQGQPDQPQHF. The DNA of the CDR3 is TGCGCCAGCAGCCAGGGACAGCCGGATCAGCCCCAGCATTTT. The whole variable domain, remainder taken from reference TRBV5-1 and TRBJ1-5, is KAGVTQTPRYLIKTRGQQVTLSCSPISGHRSVSWYQQTPGQGLQFLFEYFSETQRNKGNFPGRFSGRQFSNSRSEMNVSTLELGDSALYLCASSQGQPDQPQHFGDGTRLSIL.

This rearrangement joins TRBV11-1 to TRBJ2-1; D remains ambiguous. Between the trimmed V and J ends, which lost 1 base and 4 bases, there was a span of 5 bases. Germline V gene data show CDR1 as SGHAT and CDR2 as FQDESV (reference sequence). This CDR3 is 13 amino acids long. The CDR3: CASSLGLYNEQFF. The CDR3 DNA reads TGTGCCAGCAGCTTAGGTCTTTACAATGAGCAGTTCTTC.

The genes are TRBV11-3 and TRBJ1-1, with 8 bases aligning to TRBD1. The CDR3 length is 13 residues. Per the germline V gene, CDR1 is SGHNT and CDR2 is YENEEA. V lost 5 bases, J lost 5 bases, and 4 bases stayed unmatched. Here the CDR3 DNA reads TGTGCCAGCAGCGTACAGGGGGGGACTGAAGCTTTCTTT. This gives the protein CASSVQGGTEAFF. Full variable domain (remainder filled in from reference TRBV11-3 and TRBJ1-1): EAGVVQSPRYKIIEKKQPVAFWCNPISGHNTLYWYLQNLGQGPELLIRYENEEAVDDSQLPKDRFSAERLKGVDSTLKIQPAELGDSAVYLCASSVQGGTEAFFGQGTRLTVV.

Here the CDR3 DNA reads TGTGCCAGCAGTTCACTCTTAGACAGGGGGTATGGCTACACCTTC. This codes for CASSSLLDRGYGYTF. V and J are TRBV6-5 and TRBJ1-2, with 9 bases fitting TRBD1. The V gene end was trimmed by 4 bases and the J gene end by 5 bases; junction bases not matched to a gene: 8. The CDR3 contains 15 residues. Germline CDR1 is MNHEY and CDR2 is SVGAGI.